The entry that follows covers one T cell receptor (beta chain) sequence. The sample comes from a study of blood T cell repertoires in COVID-19. Study in general: T cells, B-cell-depleted T cells, or PBMCs provided the cDNA or gDNA that served as material.

As originally analysed: Amplification of reference gene primers provided the estimated nucleated cell counts. Here immunoSEQ multiplex PCR was the method, and the copy in TCRdb shows in-frame clones only, minus some. The DNA gave D and trimming, while V, J and clone size come from that table. Among 260,000 or so clones listed, 86% were seen once. V lost 7 bases and J 7 bases, leaving 28 bases between the germline ends. The CDR3 is 17 amino acids. CDR1 is SGHAT and CDR2 is FQNNGV in the germline V gene. Recruits, aged roughly 18 to 89 years, lived in 24 US areas. Donors in Cohort 3 counted as recovered after two negative PCRs, clearance, or symptom resolution.

V is TRBV11-2 and J is TRBJ1-2; D ambiguous. Sequencing input: PBMCs or T cells enriched from blood (not recorded which). The sequence was collected from a man aged 18 to 30 who had recovered from COVID-19. In DNA form, the CDR3 reads TGTGCCAGCAACCTTATGGGAGGGCCAAGGGCTGCAACTGGCTACACCTTC. This translates into CASNLMGGPRAATGYTF.